Listed below are T cell receptor beta chains from one sample, sequenced in a study of T cell responses to AZD1222 COVID-19 vaccine. Libraries were prepared by immunoSEQ multiplex PCR; TCRdb keeps only in-frame clonotypes and omits some of them. The table records 150,000 or so clones, roughly 88% of them present only once. The sequenced sample was peripheral blood, obtained on day 0 of AZD1222 vaccination. The receptors were sampled from an adult in good health. The CDR3 runs from the conserved cysteine through the conserved F or W. D genes are given only for firm matches. Only some rows state a clone size, as once, few, many or a class for expanded clones.

v_gene: TRBV24-1
d_gene: TRBD2
abundance: -
j_gene: TRBJ2-1
CDR3aa: CATSPTSGRANEQFF
CDR3nt: TGTGCCACCTCACCGACTAGCGGGAGGGCGAATGAGCAGTTCTTC

v_gene: TRBV9
d_gene: -
abundance: -
j_gene: TRBJ2-5
CDR3aa: CASSLVGGGFRETQYF
CDR3nt: TGTGCCAGCAGCCTAGTTGGGGGGGGCTTCAGAGAGACCCAGTACTTC

v_gene: TRBV3-1/TRBV3-2
d_gene: TRBD2
abundance: -
j_gene: TRBJ2-1
CDR3aa: CASSQGLAGNEQFF
CDR3nt: TGTGCCAGCAGCCAGGGACTAGCAGGAAATGAGCAGTTCTTC

v_gene: TRBV10-3
d_gene: -
abundance: -
j_gene: TRBJ2-3
CDR3aa: CAISVEDQQTTDTQYF
CDR3nt: TGTGCCATCAGTGTGGAGGATCAACAAACCACAGATACGCAGTATTTT

v_gene: TRBV30
d_gene: -
abundance: once
j_gene: TRBJ1-2
CDR3aa: CAWSETYGYTF
CDR3nt: TGTGCCTGGAGCGAGACTTATGGCTACACCTTC

v_gene: TRBV24-1
d_gene: TRBD2
abundance: -
j_gene: TRBJ2-5
CDR3aa: CATSDILRGGQETQYF
CDR3nt: TGTGCCACCAGTGATATCTTGCGGGGGGGCCAAGAGACCCAGTACTTC

v_gene: TRBV6-1
d_gene: -
abundance: -
j_gene: TRBJ2-1
CDR3aa: CASSDRLASYNEQFF
CDR3nt: TGTGCCAGCAGTGACCGTCTAGCGTCCTACAATGAGCAGTTCTTC

v_gene: TRBV15
d_gene: -
abundance: -
j_gene: TRBJ2-5
CDR3aa: CATSRVLTRETQYF
CDR3nt: TGTGCCACCAGCAGAGTACTAACTAGAGAGACCCAGTACTTC

v_gene: TRBV2
d_gene: TRBD1
abundance: -
j_gene: TRBJ1-2
CDR3aa: CASSARQGASTYGYTF
CDR3nt: TGTGCCAGCAGTGCACGACAGGGGGCGTCGACCTATGGCTACACCTTC

v_gene: TRBV7-9
d_gene: -
abundance: -
j_gene: TRBJ2-7
CDR3aa: CASSLSQGRRSEQYF
CDR3nt: TGTGCCAGCAGCTTGTCTCAGGGGCGAAGATCCGAGCAGTACTTC

v_gene: TRBV18
d_gene: -
abundance: -
j_gene: TRBJ1-6
CDR3aa: CASSWRRGFSLHF
CDR3nt: TGTGCCAGCTCGTGGCGACGGGGTTTTTCCCTCCACTTT

v_gene: TRBV6-5
d_gene: -
abundance: once
j_gene: TRBJ2-7
CDR3aa: CASSELGKEQYF
CDR3nt: TGTGCCAGCAGCGAGCTGGGTAAAGAGCAGTACTTC

v_gene: TRBV11-3
d_gene: -
abundance: -
j_gene: TRBJ2-1
CDR3aa: CASSFRDFGWFF
CDR3nt: TGTGCCAGCAGCTTCCGGGACTTTGGGTGGTTCTTC

v_gene: TRBV27
d_gene: -
abundance: -
j_gene: TRBJ2-7
CDR3aa: CASSPTGSFGREQYF
CDR3nt: TGTGCCAGCAGTCCAACCGGGAGCTTCGGTCGGGAGCAGTACTTC

v_gene: TRBV12-5
d_gene: -
abundance: once
j_gene: TRBJ1-5
CDR3aa: CASAQGGNQPQHF
CDR3nt: TGTGCTAGCGCCCAGGGTGGTAATCAGCCCCAGCATTTT

v_gene: TRBV27
d_gene: TRBD1
abundance: -
j_gene: TRBJ2-7
CDR3aa: CASSSKDRGGYEQYF
CDR3nt: TGTGCCAGCAGTTCAAAAGACAGGGGGGGCTACGAGCAGTACTTC

v_gene: TRBV5-6
d_gene: TRBD1
abundance: -
j_gene: TRBJ2-7
CDR3aa: CASSFPGQGNEQYF
CDR3nt: TGTGCCAGCAGCTTCCCGGGACAGGGAAACGAGCAGTACTTC

v_gene: TRBV5-6
d_gene: TRBD2
abundance: once
j_gene: TRBJ2-1
CDR3aa: CASSPGTSGLNNEQFF
CDR3nt: TGTGCCAGCAGCCCGGGGACTAGCGGGCTAAACAATGAGCAGTTCTTC

v_gene: TRBV19
d_gene: TRBD1
abundance: -
j_gene: TRBJ2-5
CDR3aa: CASSSTGDEETQYF
CDR3nt: TGTGCCAGTAGTAGCACAGGGGACGAAGAGACCCAGTACTTC

v_gene: TRBV2
d_gene: -
abundance: -
j_gene: TRBJ2-3
CDR3aa: CASRARAGGADTQYF
CDR3nt: TGTGCCAGCAGGGCCCGGGCAGGGGGGGCAGATACGCAGTATTTT

v_gene: TRBV11-3
d_gene: -
abundance: -
j_gene: TRBJ2-1
CDR3aa: CASKGEAHDYNEQFF
CDR3nt: TGTGCCAGCAAAGGAGAAGCCCATGATTACAATGAGCAGTTCTTC

v_gene: TRBV30
d_gene: -
abundance: -
j_gene: TRBJ1-2
CDR3aa: CAWNHQGTYGYTF
CDR3nt: TGTGCCTGGAACCATCAGGGGACGTATGGCTACACCTTC

v_gene: TRBV5-4
d_gene: -
abundance: -
j_gene: TRBJ2-1
CDR3aa: CASQSKREARVEQFF
CDR3nt: TGTGCCAGCCAGTCAAAAAGGGAGGCCAGGGTTGAGCAGTTCTTC

v_gene: TRBV18
d_gene: -
abundance: -
j_gene: TRBJ2-7
CDR3aa: CASSPLPGARSYEQYF
CDR3nt: TGTGCCAGCTCACCCCTACCGGGGGCGCGGTCCTACGAGCAGTACTTC

v_gene: TRBV30
d_gene: -
abundance: -
j_gene: TRBJ1-1
CDR3aa: CASTERPLRGTEAFF
CDR3nt: TGTGCCTCGACAGAGAGACCTTTACGGGGCACTGAAGCTTTCTTT

v_gene: TRBV5-1
d_gene: TRBD2
abundance: -
j_gene: TRBJ2-1
CDR3aa: CASSIPGTSGASSYNEQFF
CDR3nt: TGCGCCAGCAGCATACCCGGGACTAGCGGGGCTAGCTCCTACAATGAGCAGTTCTTC

v_gene: TRBV5-6
d_gene: TRBD1
abundance: -
j_gene: TRBJ1-5
CDR3aa: CASSQGGFGNQPQHF
CDR3nt: TGTGCCAGCAGCCAGGGGGGGTTTGGCAATCAGCCCCAGCATTTT

v_gene: TRBV5-1
d_gene: -
abundance: -
j_gene: TRBJ1-2
CDR3aa: CASSSTGYYGYTF
CDR3nt: TGCGCCAGCAGCAGCACAGGATACTATGGCTACACCTTC

v_gene: TRBV5-6
d_gene: -
abundance: -
j_gene: TRBJ2-3
CDR3aa: CASSLVPLTDTQYF
CDR3nt: TGTGCCAGCAGCTTGGTTCCTCTAACAGATACGCAGTATTTT

v_gene: TRBV28
d_gene: -
abundance: -
j_gene: TRBJ1-3
CDR3aa: CASSFGKETIYF
CDR3nt: TGTGCCAGCAGTTTCGGTAAAGAAACCATATATTTT

v_gene: TRBV6-2/TRBV6-3
d_gene: TRBD2
abundance: -
j_gene: TRBJ2-7
CDR3aa: CASSSPRRGAYEQYF
CDR3nt: TGTGCCAGCAGTTCCCCTCGGCGGGGGGCCTACGAGCAGTACTTC

v_gene: TRBV11-1
d_gene: -
abundance: once
j_gene: TRBJ2-1
CDR3aa: CASSLSQSYNEQFF
CDR3nt: TGTGCCAGCAGCTTATCACAGTCCTACAATGAGCAGTTCTTC

v_gene: TRBV15
d_gene: TRBD1
abundance: -
j_gene: TRBJ1-3
CDR3aa: CATQRQGLLSGNTIYF
CDR3nt: TGTGCCACCCAGAGACAGGGCTTACTCTCTGGAAACACCATATATTTT

v_gene: TRBV19
d_gene: -
abundance: -
j_gene: TRBJ1-6
CDR3aa: CASSRRGSYNSPLHF
CDR3nt: TGTGCCAGTAGTCGGAGGGGGTCCTATAATTCACCCCTCCACTTT

v_gene: TRBV24-1
d_gene: TRBD1
abundance: -
j_gene: TRBJ2-3
CDR3aa: CATSDPTGGADTQYF
CDR3nt: TGTGCCACCAGTGATCCGACAGGGGGCGCAGATACGCAGTATTTT

v_gene: TRBV12-3/TRBV12-4
d_gene: -
abundance: -
j_gene: TRBJ2-2
CDR3aa: CASSRPHTGELFF
CDR3nt: TGTGCCAGCAGTCGCCCACACACCGGGGAGCTGTTTTTT

v_gene: TRBV19
d_gene: TRBD2
abundance: -
j_gene: TRBJ2-1
CDR3aa: CASSRGGSSNEQFF
CDR3nt: TGTGCCAGTAGTAGAGGCGGGAGTTCCAATGAGCAGTTCTTC